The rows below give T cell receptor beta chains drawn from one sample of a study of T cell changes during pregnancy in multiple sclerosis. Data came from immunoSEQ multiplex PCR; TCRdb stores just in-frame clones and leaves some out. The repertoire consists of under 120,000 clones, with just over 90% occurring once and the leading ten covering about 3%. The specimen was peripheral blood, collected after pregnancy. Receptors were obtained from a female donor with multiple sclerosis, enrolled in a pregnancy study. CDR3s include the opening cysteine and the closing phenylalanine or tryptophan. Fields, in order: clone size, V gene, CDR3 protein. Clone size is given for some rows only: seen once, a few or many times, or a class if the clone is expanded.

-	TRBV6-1	CASRYTSGGTEQYF
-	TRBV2	CASSFGDYEQYF
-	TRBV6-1	CASTRQTNQPQHF
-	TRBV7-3	CASSPGQGAKGFF
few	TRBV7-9	CASSLDAGGYNEQFF
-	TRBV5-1	CASSLDQGMNTEAFF
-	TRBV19	CASSIEDWNTEAFF
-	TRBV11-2	CASSRDGGVTDTQYF
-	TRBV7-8	CASSARVRQSSYNSPLHF
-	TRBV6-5	CASSPGTENTEAFF
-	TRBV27	CASSPLGQSNYGYTF
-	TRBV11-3	CASSDPIGGDSGGGGETQYF
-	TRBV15	CATSREASGAFYNEQFF
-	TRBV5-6	CASSLSGTGNQPQHF
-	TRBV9	CASSANNEQFF
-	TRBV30	CAWNTAGYGQPQHF
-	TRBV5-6	CASSRDRGHEQYF
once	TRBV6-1	CASTKAVYEQYF
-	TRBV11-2	CASSFYPGLAGGPQTQYF
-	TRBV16	CASSHRLADTQYF
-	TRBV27	CASSSNRGAVYEQFF
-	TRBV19	CASSIYGAPNTGELFF
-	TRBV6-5	CASRDRDGQPQHF
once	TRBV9	CASSASGGASYNEQFF
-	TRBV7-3	CASSLFSPTRGTQPQHF
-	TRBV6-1	CASSATGYQPQHF
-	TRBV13	CASSPGRGSYEQYF
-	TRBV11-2	CATGTGSSGANVLTF
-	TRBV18	CASSPITGSQETQYF
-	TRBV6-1	CASSDKNSNQPQHF
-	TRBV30	CAWSRRPQGNQPQHF
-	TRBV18	CASSPRQATYEQYF
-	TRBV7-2	CASSLTASTGELFF
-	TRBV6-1	CASRATVLDGYTF
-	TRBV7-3	CASSLSSAGKNEQFF
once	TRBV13	CASSSTTSGDGGYNEQFF
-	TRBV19	CASSIDRYTEAFF
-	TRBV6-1	CASSEKLAKNIQYF
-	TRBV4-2	CASSQDLAISSYEQYF
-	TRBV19	CASSIRTGFSTDTQYF
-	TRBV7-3	CASSLGPGSTEAFF
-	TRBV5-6	CATRRGGNEQYF
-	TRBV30	CACIRDRGGANVLTF
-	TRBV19	CASSFGTSDTQYF
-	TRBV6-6	CASSPGTSSYEQYF
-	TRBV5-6	CASSLRGGITDTQYF
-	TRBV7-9	CASSSGQAATTYEQYF
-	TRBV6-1	CASSELGAVLGELFF